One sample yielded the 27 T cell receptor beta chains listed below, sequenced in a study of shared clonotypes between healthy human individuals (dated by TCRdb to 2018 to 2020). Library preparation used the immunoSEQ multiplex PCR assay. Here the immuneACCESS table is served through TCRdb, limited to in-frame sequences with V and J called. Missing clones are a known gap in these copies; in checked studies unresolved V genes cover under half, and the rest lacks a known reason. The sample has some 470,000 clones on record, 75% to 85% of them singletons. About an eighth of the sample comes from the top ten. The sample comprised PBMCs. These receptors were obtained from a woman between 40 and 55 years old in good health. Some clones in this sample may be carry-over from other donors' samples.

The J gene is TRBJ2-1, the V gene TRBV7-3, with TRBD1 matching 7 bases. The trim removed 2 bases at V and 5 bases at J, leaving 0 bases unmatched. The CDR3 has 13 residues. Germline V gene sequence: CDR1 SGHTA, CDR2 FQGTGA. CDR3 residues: CASSLGQDNEQFF. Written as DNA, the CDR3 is TGTGCCAGCAGCTTAGGACAGGACAATGAGCAGTTCTTC.

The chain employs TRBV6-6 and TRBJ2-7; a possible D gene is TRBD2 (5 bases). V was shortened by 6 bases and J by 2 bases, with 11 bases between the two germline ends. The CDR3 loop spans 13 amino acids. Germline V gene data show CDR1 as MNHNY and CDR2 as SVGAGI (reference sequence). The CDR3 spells CASSSTKTYEQYF. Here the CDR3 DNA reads TGTGCCAGCAGCTCGACTAAAACCTACGAGCAGTACTTC.

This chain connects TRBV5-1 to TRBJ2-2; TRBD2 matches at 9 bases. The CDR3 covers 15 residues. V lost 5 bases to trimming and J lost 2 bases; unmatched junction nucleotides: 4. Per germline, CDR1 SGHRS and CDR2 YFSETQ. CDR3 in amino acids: CASSPSGINTGELFF. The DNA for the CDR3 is TGCGCCAGCAGTCCTAGCGGGATTAACACCGGGGAGCTGTTTTTT.

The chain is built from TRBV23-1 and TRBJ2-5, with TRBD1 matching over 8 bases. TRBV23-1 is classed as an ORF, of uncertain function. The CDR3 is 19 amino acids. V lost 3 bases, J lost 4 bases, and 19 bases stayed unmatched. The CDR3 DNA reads TGCGCCAGCAGTCAGAGGTCCTCAGGGGGCGTAGTCTGGGTAGAGACCCAGTACTTC. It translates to CASSQRSSGGVVWVETQYF.

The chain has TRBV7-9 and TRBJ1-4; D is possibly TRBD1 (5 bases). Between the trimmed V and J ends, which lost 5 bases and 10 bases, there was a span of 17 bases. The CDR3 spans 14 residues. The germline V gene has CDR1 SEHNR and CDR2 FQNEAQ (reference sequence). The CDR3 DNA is TGTGCCAGCAGCCCGACAGTGGCAATGGGAAAACTGTTTTTT. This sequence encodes CASSPTVAMGKLFF. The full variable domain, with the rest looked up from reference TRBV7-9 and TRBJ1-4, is DTGVSQNPRHKITKRGQNVTFRCDPISEHNRLYWYRQTLGQGPEFLTYFQNEAQLEKSRLLSDRFSAERPKGSFSTLEIQRTEQGDSAMYLCASSPTVAMGKLFFGSGTQLSVL.

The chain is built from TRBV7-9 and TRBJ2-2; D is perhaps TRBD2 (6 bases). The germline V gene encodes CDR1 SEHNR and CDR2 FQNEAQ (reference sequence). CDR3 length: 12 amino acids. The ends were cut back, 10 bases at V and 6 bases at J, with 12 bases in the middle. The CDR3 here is CATGGWAGELFF. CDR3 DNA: TGTGCCACCGGGGGATGGGCCGGGGAGCTGTTTTTT.

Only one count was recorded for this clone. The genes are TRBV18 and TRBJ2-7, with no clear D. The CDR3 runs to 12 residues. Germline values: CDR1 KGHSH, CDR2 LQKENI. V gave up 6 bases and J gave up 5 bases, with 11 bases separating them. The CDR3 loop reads CASSEFWDEQYF. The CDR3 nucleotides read TGTGCCAGCTCCGAGTTTTGGGACGAGCAGTACTTC.

The CDR3 here is CASSPSLDEQFF. In DNA form, the CDR3 reads TGTGCCAGTAGTCCTAGCCTAGATGAGCAGTTCTTC. This rearrangement joins TRBV19 to TRBJ2-1; tentative D call: TRBD2 (5 bases). V was pared by 5 bases and J by 8 bases, with 10 bases between. The germline V gene has CDR1 LNHDA and CDR2 SQIVND (reference sequence). The CDR3 is made up of 12 amino acids.

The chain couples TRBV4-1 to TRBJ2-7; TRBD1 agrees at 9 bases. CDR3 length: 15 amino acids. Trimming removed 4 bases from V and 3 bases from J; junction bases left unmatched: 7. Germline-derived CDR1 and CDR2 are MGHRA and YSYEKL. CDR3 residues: CASSRRDRENYEQYF. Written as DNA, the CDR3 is TGCGCCAGCAGCCGCCGGGACAGGGAAAACTACGAGCAGTACTTC.

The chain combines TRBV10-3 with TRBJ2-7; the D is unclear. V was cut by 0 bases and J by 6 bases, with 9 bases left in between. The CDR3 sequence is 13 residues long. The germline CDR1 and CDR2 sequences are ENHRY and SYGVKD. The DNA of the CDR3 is TGTGCCATCAGTGAGTCCTCAGAGGTCGAGCAGTACTTC. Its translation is CAISESSEVEQYF.

CDR3 loop: CASTYRDRGFTEQYF. In DNA, the CDR3 is TGTGCCAGCACCTACCGGGACAGGGGGTTTACCGAGCAGTACTTC. The chain couples TRBV6-6 to TRBJ2-7; 11 nucleotides line up with TRBD1. V trimming: 7 bases; J trimming: 6 bases; junction bases outside the gene matches: 11. The CDR3 length is 15 residues. Per germline, CDR1 MNHNY and CDR2 SVGAGI (reference sequence).

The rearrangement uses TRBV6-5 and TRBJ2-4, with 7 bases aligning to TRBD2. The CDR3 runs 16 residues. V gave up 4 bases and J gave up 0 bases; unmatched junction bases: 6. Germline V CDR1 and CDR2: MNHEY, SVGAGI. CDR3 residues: CASSSSGAIAKNIQYF. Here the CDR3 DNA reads TGTGCCAGCAGTTCTAGCGGCGCGATAGCCAAAAACATTCAGTACTTC.

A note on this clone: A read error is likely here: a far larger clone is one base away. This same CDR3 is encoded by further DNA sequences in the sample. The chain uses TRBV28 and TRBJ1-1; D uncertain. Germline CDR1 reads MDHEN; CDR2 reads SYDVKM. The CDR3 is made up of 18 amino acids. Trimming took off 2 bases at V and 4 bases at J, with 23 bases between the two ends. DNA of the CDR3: TGTGCCAGCAGTTTACCTACCTCCACTAGAGGCGCGGTCACTGAAGCTTTCTTT. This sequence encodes CASSLPTSTRGAVTEAFF.

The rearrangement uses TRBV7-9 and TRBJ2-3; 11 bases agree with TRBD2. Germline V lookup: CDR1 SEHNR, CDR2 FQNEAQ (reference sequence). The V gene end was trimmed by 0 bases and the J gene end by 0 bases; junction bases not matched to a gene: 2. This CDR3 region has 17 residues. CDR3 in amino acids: CASSLARLAGSTDTQYF. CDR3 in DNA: TGTGCCAGCAGCTTAGCCCGACTAGCGGGGAGCACAGATACGCAGTATTTT.

The CDR3 reads CASSFSGNTGELFF. CDR3 coding DNA: TGTGCCAGCAGTTTTAGCGGGAACACCGGGGAGCTGTTTTTT. The chain carries TRBV6-1 and TRBJ2-2, with D perhaps matching TRBD2 (6 bases). V lost 5 bases and J 1 base, leaving 8 bases between the germline ends. Germline CDR1 MNHNS, CDR2 SASEGT. The CDR3 sequence is 14 residues long.

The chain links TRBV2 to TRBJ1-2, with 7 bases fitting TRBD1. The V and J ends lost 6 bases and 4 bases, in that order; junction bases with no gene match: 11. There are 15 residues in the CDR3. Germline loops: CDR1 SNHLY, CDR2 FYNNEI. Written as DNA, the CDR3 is TGTGCCAGCAGACAGGGGATTGCTATGGGCTATGGCTACACCTTC. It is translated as CASRQGIAMGYGYTF.

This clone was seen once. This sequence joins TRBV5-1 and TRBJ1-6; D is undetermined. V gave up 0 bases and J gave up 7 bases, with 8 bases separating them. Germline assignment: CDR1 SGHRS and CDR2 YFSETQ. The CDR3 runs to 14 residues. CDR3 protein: CASSLVGENSPLHF. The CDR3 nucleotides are TGCGCCAGCAGCTTGGTTGGGGAAAATTCACCCCTCCACTTT.

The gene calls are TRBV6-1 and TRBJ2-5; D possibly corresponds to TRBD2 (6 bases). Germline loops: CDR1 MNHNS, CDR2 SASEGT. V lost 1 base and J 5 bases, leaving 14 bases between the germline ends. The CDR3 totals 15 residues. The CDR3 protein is CASSEVNMAGETQYF. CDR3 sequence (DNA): TGTGCCAGCAGTGAAGTAAATATGGCGGGGGAGACCCAGTACTTC.

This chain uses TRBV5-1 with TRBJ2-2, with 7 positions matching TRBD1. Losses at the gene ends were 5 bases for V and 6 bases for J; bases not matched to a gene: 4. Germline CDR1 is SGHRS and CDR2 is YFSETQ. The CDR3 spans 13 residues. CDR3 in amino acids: CASRQGSPGELFF. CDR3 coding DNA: TGCGCCAGCAGACAGGGGAGCCCCGGGGAGCTGTTTTTT. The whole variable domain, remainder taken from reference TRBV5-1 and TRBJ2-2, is KAGVTQTPRYLIKTRGQQVTLSCSPISGHRSVSWYQQTPGQGLQFLFEYFSETQRNKGNFPGRFSGRQFSNSRSEMNVSTLELGDSALYLCASRQGSPGELFFGEGSRLTVL.

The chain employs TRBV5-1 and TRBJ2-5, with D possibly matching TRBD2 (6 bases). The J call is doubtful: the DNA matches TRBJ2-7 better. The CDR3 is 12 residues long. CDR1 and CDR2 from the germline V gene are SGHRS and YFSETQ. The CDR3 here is CASSFSRGEQYF. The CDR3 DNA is TGCGCCAGCAGCTTCTCGCGGGGCGAGCAGTACTTC.

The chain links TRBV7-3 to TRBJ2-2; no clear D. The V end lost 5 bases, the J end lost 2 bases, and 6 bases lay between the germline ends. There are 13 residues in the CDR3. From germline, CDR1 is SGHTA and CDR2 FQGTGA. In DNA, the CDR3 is TGTGCCAGCAGCCCCTCTAACACCGGGGAGCTGTTTTTT. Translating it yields CASSPSNTGELFF.

In nucleotides, the CDR3 is TGTGCCAGCAGCTTAGCAATCGGTCAGGGGGAAGAGACCCAGTACTTC. As protein: CASSLAIGQGEETQYF. V and J are TRBV7-9 and TRBJ2-5, with TRBD1 matching 7 bases. CDR1 is SEHNR and CDR2 is FQNEAQ in the germline V gene (reference sequence). Trimming cost V 0 bases and J 3 bases; bases outside gene matches: 7. The CDR3 spans 16 residues.

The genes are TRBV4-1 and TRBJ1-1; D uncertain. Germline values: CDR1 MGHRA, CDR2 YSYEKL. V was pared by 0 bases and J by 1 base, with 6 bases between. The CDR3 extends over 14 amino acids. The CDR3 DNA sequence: TGCGCCAGCAGCCAAGACACAAGGAACACTGAAGCTTTCTTT. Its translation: CASSQDTRNTEAFF.

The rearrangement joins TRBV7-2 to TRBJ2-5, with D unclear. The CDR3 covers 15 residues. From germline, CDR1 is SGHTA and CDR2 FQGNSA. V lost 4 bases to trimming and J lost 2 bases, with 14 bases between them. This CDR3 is CASSSPLLLQETQYF. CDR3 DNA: TGTGCCAGCAGCTCCCCGCTGCTTCTTCAAGAGACCCAGTACTTC.

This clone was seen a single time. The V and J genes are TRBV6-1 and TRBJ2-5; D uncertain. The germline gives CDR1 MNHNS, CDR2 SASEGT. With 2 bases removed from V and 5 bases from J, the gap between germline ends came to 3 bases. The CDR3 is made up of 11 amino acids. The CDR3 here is CASSEWETQYF. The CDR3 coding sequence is TGTGCCAGCAGTGAATGGGAGACCCAGTACTTC.

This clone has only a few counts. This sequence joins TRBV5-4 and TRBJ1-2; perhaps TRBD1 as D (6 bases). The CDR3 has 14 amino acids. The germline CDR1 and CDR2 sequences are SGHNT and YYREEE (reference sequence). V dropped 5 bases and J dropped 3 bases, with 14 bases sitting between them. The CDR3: CASRGVPGDYGYTF. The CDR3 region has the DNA TGTGCCAGCAGGGGGGTCCCAGGGGACTATGGCTACACCTTC.

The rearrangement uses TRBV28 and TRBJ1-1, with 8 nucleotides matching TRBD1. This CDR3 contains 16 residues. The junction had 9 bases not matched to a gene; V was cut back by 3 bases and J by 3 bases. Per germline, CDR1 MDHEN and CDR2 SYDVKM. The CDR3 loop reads CASSLSGQGGDTEAFF. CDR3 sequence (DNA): TGTGCCAGCAGTTTGTCCGGACAGGGAGGGGACACTGAAGCTTTCTTT.